These 11 T cell receptor beta chains originate from one sample sequenced in a study of technical replicates of blood from a handful of donors. Repertoires were generated with immunoSEQ multiplex PCR, while TCRdb's copy carries only in-frame clones and drops some. The sample contains over 85,000 clones, about 94% of which appear only once. Material: T cells isolated from PBMCs. These receptors originate from a human donor in good health.

V usage is TRBV2 and J usage is TRBJ1-3; tentatively, D is TRBD1 (5 bases). The CDR3 covers 13 residues. Germline lookup yields CDR1 SNHLY and CDR2 FYNNEI. V was pared by 10 bases and J by 2 bases, with 12 bases between. The CDR3 DNA is TGTGCCAAAACCCCGGGGGCTGGAAACACCATATATTTT. The encoded protein is CAKTPGAGNTIYF.

This chain links TRBV27 with TRBJ1-2; 7 nucleotides line up with TRBD1. The germline CDR1 and CDR2 sequences are MNHEY and SMNVEV (reference sequence). J was trimmed by 8 bases and V by 5 bases; bases with no gene match: 8. This CDR3 is built from 13 residues. The CDR3 is CASSLTGVGGYTF. CDR3 nucleotides: TGTGCCAGCAGTCTAACAGGGGTGGGCGGCTACACCTTC.

The genes are TRBV2 and TRBJ1-2; TRBD1 might be the D (5 bases). V lost 2 bases, J lost 8 bases, and 15 bases lay in between. Germline V CDR1 and CDR2: SNHLY, FYNNEI. The CDR3 has 14 residues. CDR3 sequence reads: CASSEWNGRGGYTF. In DNA, the CDR3 is TGTGCCAGCAGTGAATGGAATGGCCGGGGGGGCTACACCTTC.

V and J are TRBV6-4 and TRBJ1-2; D is possibly TRBD1 (6 bases). This CDR3 is 12 amino acids long. Germline loops: CDR1 MRHNA, CDR2 SNTAGT. The V gene lost 2 bases and the J gene lost 11 bases, with 12 bases spanning the gap. Here the CDR3 DNA reads TGTGCCAGCAGTGACCAGAAGGACAGATACACCTTC. This sequence encodes CASSDQKDRYTF.

The chain carries TRBV27 and TRBJ1-2, with D unresolved. Per the germline V gene, CDR1 is MNHEY and CDR2 is SMNVEV (reference sequence). This CDR3 is built from 14 residues. V was shortened by 4 bases and J by 6 bases, with 15 bases between the two germline ends. The CDR3 DNA sequence: TGTGCCAGCAGTTCAGACGGGGTCATAAATGGCTACACCTTC. Amino acid sequence: CASSSDGVINGYTF.

The chain couples TRBV28 to TRBJ2-7; TRBD1 is a possible D gene (6 bases). The CDR3 loop spans 15 amino acids. Germline-derived CDR1 and CDR2 are MDHEN and SYDVKM. V was clipped by 2 bases and J by 0 bases, with 11 bases between them. The CDR3 loop is CASSLADRISYEQYF. In nucleotides, the CDR3 is TGTGCCAGCAGTTTAGCGGACAGAATCTCCTACGAGCAGTACTTC.

This clone has only one observation. J is TRBJ1-4 and V is TRBV6-4; D unclear. Between the trimmed V and J ends, which lost 4 bases and 5 bases, there was a span of 8 bases. The CDR3 spans 13 residues. Germline assignment: CDR1 MRHNA and CDR2 SNTAGT. The CDR3 nucleotides read TGTGCCAGCAGTGGACACATGAATGAAAAACTGTTTTTT. This gives the protein CASSGHMNEKLFF.

The chain recombines TRBV19 with TRBJ2-7; 9 bases map to TRBD1. This CDR3 comprises 17 residues. J lost 4 bases, V lost 1 base, and 11 bases had no gene match. Germline V gives CDR1 LNHDA, CDR2 SQIVND (reference sequence). The CDR3 spells CASSIGGGQGDNYEQYF. The CDR3 nucleotides read TGTGCCAGTAGTATAGGAGGGGGACAGGGCGACAATTACGAGCAGTACTTC.

The rearrangement links TRBV7-3 to TRBJ1-5, with no clear D. Trimming removed 2 bases at V and 4 bases at J, with 6 bases between. The CDR3 extends over 13 amino acids. CDR1 and CDR2 from the germline V gene are SGHTA and FQGTGA. As DNA, the CDR3 is TGTGCCAGCAGCTTAGCAGATAATCAGCCCCAGCATTTT. Translation gives CASSLADNQPQHF.

The chain has TRBV28 and TRBJ1-5; TRBD1 might be the D (6 bases). The germline gives CDR1 MDHEN, CDR2 SYDVKM. The CDR3 loop spans 14 amino acids. Between the trimmed V and J ends, which lost 5 bases and 4 bases, there was a span of 12 bases. CDR3 amino acids: CASSQGTINQPQHF. In nucleotides, the CDR3 is TGTGCCAGCAGTCAAGGGACAATAAATCAGCCCCAGCATTTT.

The chain recombines TRBV28 with TRBJ2-1; 10 positions agree with TRBD2. CDR3 length equals 20 residues. Germline V CDR1 and CDR2: MDHEN, SYDVKM. Trimming cost V 5 bases and J 7 bases; bases outside gene matches: 23. CDR3 amino acids: CASSRYWLRWDKREGNEQFF. CDR3 bases: TGTGCCAGCAGTCGTTATTGGCTGCGCTGGGATAAGCGGGAGGGTAATGAGCAGTTCTTC.